This TCR beta chain was documented in a study of neoadjuvant nivolumab and ipilimumab in lung cancer. Whole-study context: Patients got nivolumab 3 mg/kg on days 1, 15 and 29; combination added ipilimumab 1 mg/kg day 1. Findings of the study overall: Compared with tumor-adjacent uninvolved lung, resected tumors showed greater richness and clonality. Only a single major-pathologic-response sample was available for clonality analysis. Higher pretherapy blood TCR richness went with higher resected-tumor richness.

This clone was counted between two and nine times. As yet, its antigen is unknown. V was pared by 4 bases and J by 6 bases, with 6 bases of the junction left unmatched. The germline CDR1 and CDR2 sequences are SGHRS and YFSETQ. The CDR3 is made up of 15 amino acids. Produced via immunoSEQ multiplex PCR; TCRdb's table is partial and in-frame only. The sample carries 10,000 or so clones, 75% to 80% recorded once. The material was tumor tissue, obtained after neoadjuvant nivolumab, alone or with ipilimumab, at or shortly before surgery. This receptor was obtained from an adult with non-small cell lung cancer. Some clones in this sample may be carry-over from other donors' samples. The chain links TRBV5-1 to TRBJ1-5, with 11 bases aligning to TRBD1. As DNA, the CDR3 is TGCGCCAGCAGCCCCGGACAGGGGGCAATTCAGCCCCAGCATTTT. It is translated as CASSPGQGAIQPQHF.